These 8 T cell receptor beta chains originate from one sample sequenced in a study of shared clonotypes between healthy human individuals. TCRdb keeps only in-frame clones here, not all; method: immunoSEQ multiplex PCR. The sample carries a few million clones, around 94% recorded once. Source material: naive CD4+ T cells sorted from blood. Documented subset: CD45RA+ positively selected. Receptors originate from a young man in good health.

The rearrangement uses TRBV10-3 and TRBJ2-5, with D possibly TRBD2 on 5 matching bases. The CDR3 extends over 13 amino acids. Between the trimmed V and J ends, which lost 4 bases and 0 bases, there was a span of 6 bases. Germline CDR1 and CDR2: ENHRY and SYGVKD. Written as DNA, the CDR3 is TGTGCCATCAGTGCGGGATACCAAGAGACCCAGTACTTC. It codes for CAISAGYQETQYF.

J is TRBJ1-3 and V is TRBV10-3; D remains ambiguous. This CDR3 comprises 15 residues. Germline lookup yields CDR1 ENHRY and CDR2 SYGVKD. V was shortened by 4 bases and J by 0 bases, with 10 bases between the two germline ends. CDR3 nucleotides: TGTGCCATCAGTGTAATACGGACCTCTGGAAACACCATATATTTT. Residues: CAISVIRTSGNTIYF.

V is TRBV2 and J is TRBJ2-1; 8 nucleotides agree with TRBD2. V lost 2 bases and J lost 2; bases outside the gene matches: 11. This CDR3 is 18 amino acids long. The germline gives CDR1 SNHLY, CDR2 FYNNEI. The CDR3 DNA reads as TGTGCCAGCAGTGAATTGTTAGCGGGACCCGAACCCTACAATGAGCAGTTCTTC. Translating gives CASSELLAGPEPYNEQFF.

This chain uses TRBV28 with TRBJ1-6, with TRBD1 as a possible D gene (6 bases). Germline V gene lookup returns CDR1 MDHEN and CDR2 SYDVKM. V was pared by 5 bases and J by 11 bases, with 16 bases between. The CDR3 totals 14 residues. The CDR3 sequence is CASSPTGGRTPLHF. CDR3 bases: TGTGCCAGCAGTCCAACGGGGGGCAGAACACCCCTCCACTTT.

The J gene is TRBJ1-5, the V gene TRBV4-1; D is uncertain. The CDR3 spans 12 residues. Germline V gene sequence: CDR1 MGHRA, CDR2 YSYEKL. Deletions cut 1 base from V and 6 bases from J, with 4 bases between. Here the CDR3 reads CASSQGGQPQHF. CDR3 coding DNA: TGCGCCAGCAGCCAAGGGGGTCAGCCCCAGCATTTT.

The genes are TRBV4-3 and TRBJ1-2, with D tentatively TRBD1 (5 bases). The CDR3 is 18 residues long. Germline CDR1 LGHNA, CDR2 YSLEER. Trimming removed 0 bases at V and 4 bases at J, with 21 bases between. Here the CDR3 reads CASSQEGGLDPKTYGYTF. Here the CDR3 DNA reads TGCGCCAGCAGCCAAGAGGGGGGTTTGGACCCCAAAACCTATGGCTACACCTTC.

This clone has just a few counts. The chain recombines TRBV29-1 with TRBJ2-5; D could derive from TRBD1 or TRBD2 (5 bases each). The CDR3 length is 16 residues. Trimming shortened V by 6 bases and J by 1 base, and 21 bases separated the two germline ends. CDR1 and CDR2 from the germline V gene are SQVTM and ANQGSEA. The CDR3 coding sequence is TGCAGCGTCGTAGGGCACACCGGGACCTCCCAAGAGACCCAGTACTTC. This encodes CSVVGHTGTSQETQYF. The variable domain in full, completed from reference TRBV29-1 and TRBJ2-5, reads SAVISQKPSRDICQRGTSLTIQCQVDSQVTMMFWYRQQPGQSLTLIATANQGSEATYESGFVIDKFPISRPNLTFSTLTVSNMSPEDSSIYLCSVVGHTGTSQETQYFGPGTRLLVL.

This clone has only one observation. The rearrangement links TRBV7-2 to TRBJ2-1, with no clear D. Looked up from germline, CDR1 is SGHTA and CDR2 is FQGNSA. The V end was cut by 2 bases, the J end by 15 bases, with 14 bases between. The CDR3 totals 12 residues. CDR3 protein: CASSLSLAGMFF. For the CDR3, the DNA is TGTGCCAGCAGCTTATCCCTGGCTGGTATGTTCTTC.